This T cell receptor (beta chain) was observed in a study of tumor-infiltrating lymphocytes in primary liver carcinoma. Across the whole study: Tumors measured roughly 4.2 to 11 cm and were stage T1-T3 N0M0. General study points: Pairs of tumor regions overlapped more than tumor-adjacent and tumor-blood pairs did.

Priming with a constant-region primer yielded TCR beta cDNA from roughly 0.45 ug total RNA. Investigators got TCR beta libraries out of three nested multiplex PCR rounds, done with slightly modified ARM-PCR. TCRdb fed the multiplex PCR reads into MiXCR, producing one record per CDR3 protein. The table includes about 23,000 distinct CDR3 sequences, roughly 80% detected once. Concerning this clonotype itself: Its antigen is unidentified.

Co-extraction of RNA and DNA was performed on about 19-33 mg of unsorted bulk tissue. Every tumor was sampled at five separate regions. Sequencing was done on a sample of liver tumor tissue from sampling region 5. Specified subset: tumor region T5, tumor centre. The TCR originated in a woman in her 30s with primary liver carcinoma and hepatitis B virus infection.

DNA of the CDR3: TGTGCCAGCAGTTGGACAGGGCGCACTGGGACCCAGTACTTC. Translating it yields CASSWTGRTGTQYF. The rearrangement links TRBV11-1 to TRBJ2-5; 8 bases agree with TRBD1. V shed 6 bases and J 7 bases; nucleotides not matched to a gene: 10. The germline CDR1 and CDR2 sequences are SGHAT and FQDESV (reference sequence). CDR3 length: 14 amino acids.